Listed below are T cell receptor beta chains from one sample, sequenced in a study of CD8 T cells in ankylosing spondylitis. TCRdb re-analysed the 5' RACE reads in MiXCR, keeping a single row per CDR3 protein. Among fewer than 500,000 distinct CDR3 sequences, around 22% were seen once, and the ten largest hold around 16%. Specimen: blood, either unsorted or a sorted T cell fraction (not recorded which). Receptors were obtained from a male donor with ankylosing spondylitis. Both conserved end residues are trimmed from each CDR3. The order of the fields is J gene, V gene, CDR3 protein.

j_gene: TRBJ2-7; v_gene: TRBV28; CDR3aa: ASSLPRQGGINEQY
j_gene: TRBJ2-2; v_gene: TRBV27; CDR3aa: ASRFRLAGGSGELF
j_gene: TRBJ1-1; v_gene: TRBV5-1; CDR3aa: ASSLGQVSTEAF
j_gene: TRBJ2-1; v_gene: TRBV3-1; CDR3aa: ASSQMAGWVNEQF
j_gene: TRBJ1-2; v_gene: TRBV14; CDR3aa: ASSQDPYGYT
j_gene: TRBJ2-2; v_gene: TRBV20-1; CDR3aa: SAGTSGYTGELF
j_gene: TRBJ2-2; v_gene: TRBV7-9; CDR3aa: ASSVGGITGELF
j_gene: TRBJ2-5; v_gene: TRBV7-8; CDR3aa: ASSLDRGLYETQY
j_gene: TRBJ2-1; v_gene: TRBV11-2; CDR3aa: ASSLRRGRSGTYNEQF
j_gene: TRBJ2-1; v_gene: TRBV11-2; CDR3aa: ASSTLLADTYNEQF
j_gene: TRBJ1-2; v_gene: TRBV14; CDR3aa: ASSQDFRPTNSYGYT
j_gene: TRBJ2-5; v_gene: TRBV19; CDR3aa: ASNPGQLFETQY
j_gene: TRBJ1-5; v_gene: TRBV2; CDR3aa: ASSEQGNRQPQH
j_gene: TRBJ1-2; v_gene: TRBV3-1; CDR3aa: ASSPNSGEHGYT
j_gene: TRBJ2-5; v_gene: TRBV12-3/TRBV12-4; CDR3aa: ATAQGTQETQY
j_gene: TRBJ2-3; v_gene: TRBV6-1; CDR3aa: ASTPPGSDTQY
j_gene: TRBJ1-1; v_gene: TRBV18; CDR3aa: ASSPRQGKNTEAF
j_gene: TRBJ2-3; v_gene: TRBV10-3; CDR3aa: AISIAGSTDTQY
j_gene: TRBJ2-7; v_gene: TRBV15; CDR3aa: ATGTGGAYEQY
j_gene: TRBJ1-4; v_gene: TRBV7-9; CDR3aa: ASSRTGWNEKLF
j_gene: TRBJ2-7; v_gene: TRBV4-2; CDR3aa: ASSQDLLAGVREYEQY
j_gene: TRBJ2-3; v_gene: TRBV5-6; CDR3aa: ASSLTSGSITDTQY
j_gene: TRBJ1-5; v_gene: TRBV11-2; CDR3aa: ASSLGGGQPQH
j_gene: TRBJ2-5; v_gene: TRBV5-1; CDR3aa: ASTGFGETQY
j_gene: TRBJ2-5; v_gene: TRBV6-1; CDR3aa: ASNQGQQETQY
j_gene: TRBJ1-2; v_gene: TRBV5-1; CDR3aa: ASSDRTYGYT
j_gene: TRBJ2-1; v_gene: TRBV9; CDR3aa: ASSVLAGVNEQF
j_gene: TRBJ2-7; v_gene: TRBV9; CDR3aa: ASSPSVPSYEQY
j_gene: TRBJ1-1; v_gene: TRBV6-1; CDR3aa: ASRPRRGNTEAF
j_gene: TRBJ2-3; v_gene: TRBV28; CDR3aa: ASSLGLSMAGGTDTQY
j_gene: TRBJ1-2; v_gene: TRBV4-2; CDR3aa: ASSQEDQTDYGYT
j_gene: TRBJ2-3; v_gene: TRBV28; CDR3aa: ASSLFRGSDTQY
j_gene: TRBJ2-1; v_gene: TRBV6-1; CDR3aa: ASSGDYNEQF
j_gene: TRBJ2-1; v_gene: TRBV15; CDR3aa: ATSRDWTAYNEQF
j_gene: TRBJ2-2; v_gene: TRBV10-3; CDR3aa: AISDRGGVTGELF
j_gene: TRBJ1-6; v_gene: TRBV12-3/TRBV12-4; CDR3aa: ASSRDGYNSPLH
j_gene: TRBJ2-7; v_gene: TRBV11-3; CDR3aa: ASRGVSYEQY
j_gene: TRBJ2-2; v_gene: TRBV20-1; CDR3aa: SASPGRNTGELF
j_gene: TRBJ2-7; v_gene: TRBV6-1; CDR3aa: ASTPGHPYEQY
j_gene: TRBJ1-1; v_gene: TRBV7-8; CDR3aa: ASSFFTGTGVSEAF
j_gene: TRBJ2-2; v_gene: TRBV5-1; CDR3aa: ASSLLTGTGNTGELF
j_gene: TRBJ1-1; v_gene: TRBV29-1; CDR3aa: SVSDSGLTEAF
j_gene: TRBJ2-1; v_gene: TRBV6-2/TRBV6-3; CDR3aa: ASSLIPKRFRAYNEQF
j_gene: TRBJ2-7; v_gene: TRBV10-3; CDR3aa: AIKGAGLWAEQY
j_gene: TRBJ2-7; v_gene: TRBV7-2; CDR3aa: ASSLEEGYYYEQY